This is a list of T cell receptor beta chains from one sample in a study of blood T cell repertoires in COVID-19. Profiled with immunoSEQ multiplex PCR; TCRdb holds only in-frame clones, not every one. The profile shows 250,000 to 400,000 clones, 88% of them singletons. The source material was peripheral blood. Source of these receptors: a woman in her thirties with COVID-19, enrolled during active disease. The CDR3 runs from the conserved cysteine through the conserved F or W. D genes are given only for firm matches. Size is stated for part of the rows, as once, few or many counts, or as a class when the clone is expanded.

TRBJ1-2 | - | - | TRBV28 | TGTGCCAGCAGTTTACGTGTCTATGGCTACACCTTC | CASSLRVYGYTF
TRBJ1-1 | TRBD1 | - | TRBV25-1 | TGTGCCAGCAGTGGACAGGGTTTCAGGCACACTGAAGCTTTCTTT | CASSGQGFRHTEAFF
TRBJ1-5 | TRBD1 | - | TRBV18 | TGTGCCAGCTCACCGGACAGGACGAGGAGCAATCAGCCCCAGCATTTT | CASSPDRTRSNQPQHF
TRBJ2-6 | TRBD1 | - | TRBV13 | TGTGCCAGCAGCACTGGACAGGGTACTTTCTCCGGGGCCAACGTCCTGACTTTC | CASSTGQGTFSGANVLTF
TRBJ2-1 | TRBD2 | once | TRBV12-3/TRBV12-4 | TGTGCCAGCAGACGGACTAGCGGGGGCGAGCAGTTCTTC | CASRRTSGGEQFF
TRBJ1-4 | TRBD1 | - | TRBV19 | TGTGCCAGTAGTATTAACAGGGGAGGTGAAAAACTGTTTTTT | CASSINRGGEKLFF
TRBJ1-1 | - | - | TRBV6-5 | TGTGCCAGCAGTAAACAGGGTACTGAAGCTTTCTTT | CASSKQGTEAFF
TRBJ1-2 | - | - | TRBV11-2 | TGTGCCAGCAGCTTAGACCGGACAGCCTTGGGCTACACCTTC | CASSLDRTALGYTF
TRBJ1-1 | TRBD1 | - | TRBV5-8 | TGTGCCAGCGGACAGGGTACTGGATTTGAAGCTTTCTTT | CASGQGTGFEAFF
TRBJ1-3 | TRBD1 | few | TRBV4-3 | TGCGCCAGCAGCCAGGACAGGGCCATCTCTGGAAACACCATATATTTT | CASSQDRAISGNTIYF
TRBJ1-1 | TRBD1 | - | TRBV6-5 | TGTGCCAGCAGTTTACGGACAGGGGGGGACACTGAAGCTTTCTTT | CASSLRTGGDTEAFF
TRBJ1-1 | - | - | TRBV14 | TGTGCCAGCAGCCCTACCCCGGGTTCCACTGAAGCTTTCTTT | CASSPTPGSTEAFF
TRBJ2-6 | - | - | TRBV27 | TGTGCCAGCAGTTTAAGGGGCCCCACTGGGGCCAACGTCCTGACTTTC | CASSLRGPTGANVLTF
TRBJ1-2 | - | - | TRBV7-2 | TGTGCCAGCAGCTTAAGAGAGAACTATGGCTACACCTTC | CASSLRENYGYTF
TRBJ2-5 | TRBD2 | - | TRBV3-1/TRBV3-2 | TGTGCCAGCAGCTTCGGACTAGCGGGGGTAGACCAAGAGACCCAGTACTTC | CASSFGLAGVDQETQYF
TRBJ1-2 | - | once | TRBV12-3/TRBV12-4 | TGTGCCAGCAGCCGCCCGGGCTATGGCTACACCTTC | CASSRPGYGYTF
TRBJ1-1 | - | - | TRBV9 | TGTGCCAGCAGCGTATCAGAGGGCCCTGAAGCTTTCTTT | CASSVSEGPEAFF
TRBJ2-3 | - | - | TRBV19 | TGTGCCAGTAGTAGGCGGTCAGGGGATACGCAGTATTTT | CASSRRSGDTQYF
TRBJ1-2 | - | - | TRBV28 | TGTGCCAGCAGTTTAGGAGGGAACTATGGCTACACCTTC | CASSLGGNYGYTF
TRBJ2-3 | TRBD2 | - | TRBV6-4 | TGTGCCAGCAGTGAGACTAGCGGGGCGACAGATACGCAGTATTTT | CASSETSGATDTQYF
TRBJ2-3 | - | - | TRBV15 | TGTGCCACCAGCAGAGACCGAGTTACAGATACGCAGTATTTT | CATSRDRVTDTQYF
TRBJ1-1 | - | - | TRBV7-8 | TGTGCCAGCAGCTTAGCTTTTAGGGGTGCTGAAGCTTTCTTT | CASSLAFRGAEAFF
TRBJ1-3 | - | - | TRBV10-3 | TGTGCCATCAGAAACCCGGACAGCAGCTCTGGAAACACCATATATTTT | CAIRNPDSSSGNTIYF
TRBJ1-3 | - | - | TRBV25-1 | TGTGCCAGCAGTGAAGCCTTCCTCCGGAGTGGAAACACCATATATTTT | CASSEAFLRSGNTIYF
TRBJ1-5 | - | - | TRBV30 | TGTGCCTGGACAGGACAGACCAATCAGCCCCAGCATTTT | CAWTGQTNQPQHF
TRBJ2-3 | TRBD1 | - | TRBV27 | TGTGCCAGCAGTTCGCTGGGACAGGGACGGGCAGATACGCAGTATTTT | CASSSLGQGRADTQYF
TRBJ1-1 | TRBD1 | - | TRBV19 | TGTGCCAGTAGTATAATGACAGGGGACACTGAAGCTTTCTTT | CASSIMTGDTEAFF
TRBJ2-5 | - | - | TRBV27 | TGTGCCAGCAGTTTAAGTTTGGGGCCCCAAGAGACCCAGTACTTC | CASSLSLGPQETQYF
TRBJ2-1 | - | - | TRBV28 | TGTGCCAGCAGTTTAGATTCCTATATGATCTTC | CASSLDSYMIF
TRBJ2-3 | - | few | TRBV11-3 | TGTGCCAGCAGCAAGAGTGTCGTCACAGATACGCAGTATTTT | CASSKSVVTDTQYF
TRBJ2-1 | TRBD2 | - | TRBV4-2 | TGTGCCAGCAGCCAAGAAACTAGCGGGGTTCAGGAGCAGTTCTTC | CASSQETSGVQEQFF
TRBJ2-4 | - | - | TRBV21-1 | TGTGCCACCACATTTCCCGACAGCCCCAGAAACATTCAGTACTTC | CATTFPDSPRNIQYF
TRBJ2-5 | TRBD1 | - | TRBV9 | TGTGCCAGCAGTGGGCCGGGACAGCCTCGGGAGACCCAGTACTTC | CASSGPGQPRETQYF
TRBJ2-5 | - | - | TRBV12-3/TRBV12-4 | TGTGCCAGCAAGGGGGTCCAAGAGACCCAGTACTTC | CASKGVQETQYF
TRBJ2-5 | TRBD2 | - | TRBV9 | TGTGCCAGCAGCGGGGCGGGACTAGCGGGAAGGGAAGAGACCCAGTACTTC | CASSGAGLAGREETQYF
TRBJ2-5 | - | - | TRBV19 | TGTGCCAGTAGCCCAGGGGTAGGAGAGACCCAGTACTTC | CASSPGVGETQYF
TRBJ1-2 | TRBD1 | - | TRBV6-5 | TGTGCCAGCAGCCCCGACAGGGATCGTGGCTACACCTTC | CASSPDRDRGYTF
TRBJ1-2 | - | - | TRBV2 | TGTGCCAGCAGTGAGGATTCAGGGCTTGGCTACACCTTC | CASSEDSGLGYTF
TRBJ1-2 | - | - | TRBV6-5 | TGTGCCAGCACCCTATTGGACAGCTATGGCTACACCTTC | CASTLLDSYGYTF
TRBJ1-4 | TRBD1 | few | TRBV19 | TGTGCCAGTAGCGTGACAGGGGTAGGGGAAAAACTGTTTTTT | CASSVTGVGEKLFF
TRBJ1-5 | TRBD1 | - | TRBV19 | TGTGCCAGTAGTCCACGGACAGGACCGAATCAGCCCCAGCATTTT | CASSPRTGPNQPQHF
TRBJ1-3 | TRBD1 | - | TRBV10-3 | TGTGCCATCAGCCCGGGACAGGGATTCCGAAACACCATATATTTT | CAISPGQGFRNTIYF
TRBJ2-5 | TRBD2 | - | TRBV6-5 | TGTGCCAGCAGTTTAGCGGGGGGGTGGGAGACCCAGTACTTC | CASSLAGGWETQYF
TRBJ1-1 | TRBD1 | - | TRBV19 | TGTGCCAGTAGTATCATAAAGGGGGCAGGGAAGGTAACTGAAGCTTTCTTT | CASSIIKGAGKVTEAFF
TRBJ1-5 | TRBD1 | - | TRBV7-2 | TGTGCCAGCACCCCGGACAGGGAACAGCCCCAGCATTTT | CASTPDREQPQHF
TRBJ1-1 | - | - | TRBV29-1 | TGCAGCGTTGACGCCACATTTGAAGCTTTCTTT | CSVDATFEAFF
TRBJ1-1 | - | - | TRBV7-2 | TGTGCCAGCAGCCAGCAGCTGGGGGCCCAGTCAGCTTTCTTT | CASSQQLGAQSAFF
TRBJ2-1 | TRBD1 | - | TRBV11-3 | TGTGCCAGCAGCCTGCGGGACAGGGACAATGAGCAGTTCTTC | CASSLRDRDNEQFF
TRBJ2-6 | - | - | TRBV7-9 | TGTGCCAGCAGCCCTTCAGGGGGGTGGTCTGGGGCCAACGTCCTGACTTTC | CASSPSGGWSGANVLTF
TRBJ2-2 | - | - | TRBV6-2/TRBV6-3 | TGTGCCAGCAGTCGGACAGTGGACGGTACCGGGGAGCTGTTTTTT | CASSRTVDGTGELFF
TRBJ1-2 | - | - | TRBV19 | TGTGCCAGTAGGCCTGCGGGGGGACATGGCTACACCTTC | CASRPAGGHGYTF
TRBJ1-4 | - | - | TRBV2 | TGTGCCAGCAGTATAGAGACTAATGAAAAACTGTTTTTT | CASSIETNEKLFF
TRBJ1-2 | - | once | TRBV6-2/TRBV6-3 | TGTGCCAGCAGTTACGGGGGGCGGGGGATGACGGATGGCTACACCTTC | CASSYGGRGMTDGYTF
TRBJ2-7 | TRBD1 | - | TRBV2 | TGTGCCAGCAGTGAATGGACAGGGAACGAGCAGTACTTC | CASSEWTGNEQYF